The 16 T cell receptor beta chains below come from one sample, sequenced in a study of breast tumors, draining lymph nodes, adjacent tissues. Breast cancer patients provided tissue from their axillary draining lymph nodes. MiXCR, applied by TCRdb to the multiplex PCR reads, yields one record per CDR3 protein. The profile covers around 230,000 distinct CDR3 sequences, with around 34% appearing a single time and over 3.5% taken by the ten largest. The sample comprised axillary lymph node tissue. The receptors shown here come from a female donor with breast cancer. Some clones in this sample may be carry-over from other donors' samples.

This sequence joins TRBV5-1 and TRBJ2-6; 10 bases fit TRBD2. V lost 4 bases and J lost 4; bases outside the gene matches: 5. The CDR3 consists of 16 residues. From germline, CDR1 is SGHRS and CDR2 YFSETQ. The CDR3 protein is CASSGTTSGGANVLTF. The CDR3 DNA reads TGCGCCAGCAGCGGAACGACTAGCGGGGGGGCCAACGTCCTGACTTTC.

This clonotype is labeled medium-sized (0.01 to 0.1%). The V call is TRBV7-2, the J call TRBJ2-7, with 9 bases lining up with TRBD1. Germline V gene data show CDR1 as SGHTA and CDR2 as FQGNSA. The CDR3 has 17 amino acids. The V and J ends lost 1 base and 4 bases, in that order; junction bases with no gene match: 11. This CDR3 reads CASSLVGGGTGRYEQYF. Written as DNA, the CDR3 is TGTGCCAGCAGCTTAGTAGGGGGAGGGACAGGGAGGTACGAGCAGTACTTC.

The rearrangement uses TRBV7-2 and TRBJ1-4, with 9 bases that match TRBD1. Trimming cost V 6 bases and J 8 bases; bases outside gene matches: 19. The CDR3 sequence is 18 residues long. Germline V gene lookup returns CDR1 SGHTA and CDR2 FQGNSA. The CDR3 sequence: CASRPAGQGGTGEEKLFF. The DNA of the CDR3 is TGTGCCAGCAGACCCGCGGGACAGGGTGGGACCGGGGAAGAAAAACTGTTTTTT.

The chain links TRBV20-1 to TRBJ2-1; TRBD2 matches 10 bases. Germline CDR1 reads DFQATT; CDR2 reads SNEGSKA (reference sequence). The CDR3 runs to 15 residues. J was trimmed by 7 bases and V by 0 bases; bases with no gene match: 6. The CDR3 loop is CSARDRASGRNEQFF. CDR3 in DNA: TGCAGTGCTAGAGATCGGGCTAGCGGGAGAAATGAGCAGTTCTTC.

A word on this clonotype: A clone one base away is much larger, so this may be a read error. The J gene is TRBJ1-5, the V gene TRBV2; D ambiguous. Trimming removed 6 bases from V and 5 bases from J, with 11 bases in between. Per the germline V gene, CDR1 is SNHLY and CDR2 is FYNNEI. The CDR3 covers 13 residues. CDR3 coding DNA: TGTGCCAGCAGCTATATCTGGGATCAGCCCCAGCATTTT. Its translation: CASSYIWDQPQHF.

This clonotype came up a few times. The rearrangement links TRBV6-1 to TRBJ2-1; D is ambiguous. In germline, CDR1 is MNHNS, CDR2 SASEGT. CDR3 length: 14 amino acids. The V end was cut by 3 bases, the J end by 8 bases, with 14 bases between. The CDR3 DNA reads as TGTGCCAGCAGTGATCCCCTTTGGTTGGATGAGCAGTTCTTC. Its translation: CASSDPLWLDEQFF.

This clonotype has a count of ten or more. V and J are TRBV5-1 and TRBJ1-3, with a possible D match to TRBD1 (5 bases). Trimming removed 7 bases at V and 0 bases at J, with 11 bases between. There are 14 residues in the CDR3. CDR1 and CDR2 (germline): SGHRS, YFSETQ. The CDR3 coding sequence is TGCGCCAGCGGAGGGGAGGCCTCTGGAAACACCATATATTTT. This translates into CASGGEASGNTIYF.

This clonotype was seen repeatedly, ten times or more. The CDR3 DNA reads TGTGCCAGCAGTGAAATATCGAAGGGGGGTCGGGGGGTAACTTCACCCCTCCACTTT. It is translated as CASSEISKGGRGVTSPLHF. This sequence joins TRBV6-1 and TRBJ1-6; weak D call: TRBD1 (6 bases). This CDR3 comprises 19 residues. V lost 2 bases, J lost 9 bases, and 26 bases lay in between. Germline V gene lookup returns CDR1 MNHNS and CDR2 SASEGT.

In regard to this clonotype: A much larger clone lies one base from this, so it may be a read error. Without the conserved terminal phenylalanine or tryptophan, this CDR3 likely stems from a read error. This chain connects TRBV7-3 to TRBJ2-1; 11 nucleotides match TRBD2. Germline assignment: CDR1 SGHTA and CDR2 FQGTGA. The V and J ends lost 5 bases and 4 bases, in that order; junction bases with no gene match: 4. The CDR3 spans 15 residues. The DNA of the CDR3 is TGTGCCAGCAGCGATACTAGCGGGGGTTACAATGAGCAGTTCTCC. Translated: CASSDTSGGYNEQFS.

This sequence joins TRBV7-2 and TRBJ1-1; D remains unclear. The ends were cut back, 1 base at V and 1 base at J, with 13 bases in the middle. The germline V gene has CDR1 SGHTA and CDR2 FQGNSA. The CDR3 covers 16 residues. In nucleotides, the CDR3 is TGTGCCAGCAGCTTAGACTTGCGAGTAGGGAACACTGAAGCTTTCTTT. Protein sequence: CASSLDLRVGNTEAFF.

This clonotype has at least ten counts. The chain links TRBV4-3 to TRBJ2-2, with D perhaps matching TRBD1 (6 bases). Germline V gene sequence: CDR1 LGHNA, CDR2 YSLEER. V was cut by 1 base and J by 5 bases, with 11 bases left in between. This CDR3 comprises 15 residues. This chain's CDR3 is CASSQVLGTTGELFF. The CDR3 DNA is TGCGCCAGCAGCCAAGTACTAGGGACAACCGGGGAGCTGTTTTTT.

V is TRBV25-1 and J is TRBJ1-5; D remains unclear. The V gene's germline CDR1 is MGHDK and CDR2 SYGVNS. This CDR3 is built from 13 residues. CDR3: CAREGGYGQPQHF. CDR3 nucleotide sequence: TGTGCTAGAGAAGGAGGGTACGGACAGCCCCAGCATTTT.

Comments on this clonotype: This may arise from a read error, as a much more abundant clone is one base away. The chain uses TRBV15 and TRBJ2-5; D is perhaps TRBD1 or TRBD2 (6 bases each). The CDR3 covers 16 residues. In germline, CDR1 is LNHNV, CDR2 YYDKDF (reference sequence). The CDR3 DNA reads as TGTGCCACCAGCGGAGAGGAGGGGGAGCTGAAAGAGACCCAGTACTTC. This gives the protein CATSGEEGELKETQYF. The complete variable domain, with remaining parts taken from reference TRBV15 and TRBJ2-5, reads DAMVIQNPRYQVTQFGKPVTLSCSQTLNHNVMYWYQQKSSQAPKLLFHYYDKDFNNEADTPDNFQSRRPNTSFCFLDIRSPGLGDTAMYLCATSGEEGELKETQYFGPGTRLLVL.

Note on this clonotype: A much larger clonotype is one base distant, so this may be a read error. This chain links TRBV9 with TRBJ2-5; no clear D gene. The CDR3 runs 14 residues. CDR1 is SGDLS and CDR2 is YYNGEE in the germline V gene. CDR3 sequence: CASSVRISQEAQYF. The CDR3 DNA follows: TGTGCCAGCAGCGTAAGGATAAGCCAAGAGGCCCAGTACTTC. Filled out from reference TRBV9 and TRBJ2-5, the complete variable domain reads DSGVTQTPKHLITATGQRVTLRCSPRSGDLSVYWYQQSLDQGLQFLIQYYNGEERAKGNILERFSAQQFPDLHSELNLSSLELGDSALYFCASSVRISQEAQYFGPGTRLLVL.

This clonotype has a handful of counts. This sequence joins TRBV10-3 and TRBJ2-4; unclear D gene. V lost 2 bases, J lost 6 bases, and 17 bases lay in between. From germline, CDR1 is ENHRY and CDR2 SYGVKD. This CDR3 is 16 amino acids long. This CDR3 reads CAISEGNRLPANIQYF. The CDR3 region has the DNA TGTGCCATCAGTGAGGGGAACAGACTCCCGGCAAACATTCAGTACTTC.

As for this clonotype: The germline gene is not matched at one end of the junction; a read error may be the cause. The chain has TRBV12-3 or TRBV12-4 and TRBJ2-5; TRBD2 agrees at 8 bases. This CDR3 is 16 amino acids long. The CDR3 DNA reads as TGTGCCAGCAGCAAAGGAGCGGGGGTCGCACAAGAGGCCCAGTACTTC. Its translation: CASSKGAGVAQEAQYF.